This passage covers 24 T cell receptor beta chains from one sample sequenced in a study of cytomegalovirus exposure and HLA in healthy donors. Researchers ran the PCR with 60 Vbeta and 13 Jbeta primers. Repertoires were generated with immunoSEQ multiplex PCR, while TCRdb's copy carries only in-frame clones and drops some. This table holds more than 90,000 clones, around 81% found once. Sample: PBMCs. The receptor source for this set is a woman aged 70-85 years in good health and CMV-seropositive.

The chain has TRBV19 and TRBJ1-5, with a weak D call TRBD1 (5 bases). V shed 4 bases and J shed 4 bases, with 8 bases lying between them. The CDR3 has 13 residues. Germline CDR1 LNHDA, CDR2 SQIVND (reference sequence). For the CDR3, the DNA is TGTGCCAGTAGTACAGGGTTTAATCAGCCCCAGCATTTT. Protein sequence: CASSTGFNQPQHF.

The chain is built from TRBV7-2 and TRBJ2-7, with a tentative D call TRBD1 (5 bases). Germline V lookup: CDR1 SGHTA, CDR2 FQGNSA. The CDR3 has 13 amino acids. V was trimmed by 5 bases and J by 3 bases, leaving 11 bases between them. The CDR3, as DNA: TGTGCCAGCAGCCGCCCAGGGTTCTACGAGCAGTACTTC. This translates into CASSRPGFYEQYF. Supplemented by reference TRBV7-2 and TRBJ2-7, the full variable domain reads GAGVSQSPSNKVTEKGKDVELRCDPISGHTALYWYRQSLGQGLEFLIYFQGNSAPDKSGLPSDRFSAERTGGSVSTLTIQRTQQEDSAVYLCASSRPGFYEQYFGPGTRLTVT.

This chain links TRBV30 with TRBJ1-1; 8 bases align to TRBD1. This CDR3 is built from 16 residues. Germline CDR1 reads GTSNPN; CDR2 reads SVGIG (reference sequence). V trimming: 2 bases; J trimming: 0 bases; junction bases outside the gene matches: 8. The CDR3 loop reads CAWSSGTGFMNTEAFF. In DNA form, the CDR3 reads TGTGCCTGGAGTTCCGGGACAGGTTTTATGAACACTGAAGCTTTCTTT.

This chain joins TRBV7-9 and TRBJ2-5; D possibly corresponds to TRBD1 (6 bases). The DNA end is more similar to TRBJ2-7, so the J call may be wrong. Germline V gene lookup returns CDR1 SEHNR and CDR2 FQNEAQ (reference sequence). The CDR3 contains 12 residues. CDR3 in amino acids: CSTDRTAYEQYF. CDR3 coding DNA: TGTTCCACCGACAGGACAGCCTACGAGCAGTACTTC.

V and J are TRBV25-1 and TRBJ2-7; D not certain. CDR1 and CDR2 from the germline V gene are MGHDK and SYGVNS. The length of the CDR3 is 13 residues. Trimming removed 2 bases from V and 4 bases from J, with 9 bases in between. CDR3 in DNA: TGTGCCAGCAGTGAAGAGGTCGGGTACGAGCAGTACTTC. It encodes CASSEEVGYEQYF.

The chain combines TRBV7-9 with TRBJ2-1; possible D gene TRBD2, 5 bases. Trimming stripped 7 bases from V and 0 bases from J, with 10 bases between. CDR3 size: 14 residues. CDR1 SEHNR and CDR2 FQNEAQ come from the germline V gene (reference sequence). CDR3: CASITGSSYNEQFF. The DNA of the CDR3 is TGTGCCAGCATCACGGGGAGCTCCTACAATGAGCAGTTCTTC.

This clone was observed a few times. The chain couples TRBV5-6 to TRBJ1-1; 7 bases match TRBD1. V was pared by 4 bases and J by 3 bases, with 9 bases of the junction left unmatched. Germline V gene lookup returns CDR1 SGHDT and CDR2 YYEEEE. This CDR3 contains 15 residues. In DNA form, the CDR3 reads TGTGCCAGCAGCACCCTAGGCAGGGGGGACACTGAAGCTTTCTTT. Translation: CASSTLGRGDTEAFF.

CDR3 protein: CASSMSGLHGEQYF. The CDR3 nucleotides read TGTGCCAGTAGTATGAGCGGGCTCCATGGTGAGCAGTACTTC. The chain is built from TRBV19 and TRBJ2-7, with D tentatively TRBD2 (6 bases). The length of the CDR3 is 14 residues. CDR1 is LNHDA, CDR2 SQIVND, per germline (reference sequence). Trimming pared 3 bases from V and 7 bases from J, leaving 16 bases between.

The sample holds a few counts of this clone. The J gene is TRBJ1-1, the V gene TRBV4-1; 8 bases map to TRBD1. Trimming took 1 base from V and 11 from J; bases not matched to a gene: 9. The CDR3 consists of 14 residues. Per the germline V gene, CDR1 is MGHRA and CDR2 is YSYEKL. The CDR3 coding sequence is TGCGCCAGCAGCCAAGCCCTAACAGGGGGACTGGCTTTCTTT. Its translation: CASSQALTGGLAFF.

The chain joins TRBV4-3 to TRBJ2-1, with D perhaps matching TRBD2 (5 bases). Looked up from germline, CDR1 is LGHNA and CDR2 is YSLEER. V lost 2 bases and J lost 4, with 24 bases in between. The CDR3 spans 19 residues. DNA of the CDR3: TGCGCCAGCAGCCAAAGTTTGCAGTTGCGGGCCGAATCGTACAATGAGCAGTTCTTC. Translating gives CASSQSLQLRAESYNEQFF.

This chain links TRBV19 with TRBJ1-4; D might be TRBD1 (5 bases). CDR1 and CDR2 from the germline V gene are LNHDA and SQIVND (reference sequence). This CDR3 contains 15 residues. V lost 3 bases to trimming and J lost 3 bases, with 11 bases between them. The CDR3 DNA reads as TGTGCCAGTAGTATCGGCAGGGTCTCTAATGAAAAACTGTTTTTT. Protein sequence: CASSIGRVSNEKLFF.

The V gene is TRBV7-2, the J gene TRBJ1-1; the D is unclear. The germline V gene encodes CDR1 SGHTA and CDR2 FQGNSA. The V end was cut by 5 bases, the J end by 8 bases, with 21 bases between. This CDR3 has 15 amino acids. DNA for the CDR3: TGTGCCAGCAGCCGATTTGACGGGGTGACTAGCGAAGCTTTCTTT. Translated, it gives CASSRFDGVTSEAFF.

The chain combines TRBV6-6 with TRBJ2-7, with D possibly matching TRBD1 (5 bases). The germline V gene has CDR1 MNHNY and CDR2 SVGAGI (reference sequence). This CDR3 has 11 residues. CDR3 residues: CDRKTAYEQYF. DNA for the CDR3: TGTGACAGGAAGACTGCCTACGAGCAGTACTTC.

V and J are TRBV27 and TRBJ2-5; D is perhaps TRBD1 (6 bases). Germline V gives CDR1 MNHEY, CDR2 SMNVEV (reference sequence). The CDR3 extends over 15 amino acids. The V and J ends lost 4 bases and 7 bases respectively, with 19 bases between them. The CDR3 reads CASSSGTSPAGTQYF. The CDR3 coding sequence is TGTGCCAGCAGTTCCGGGACATCCCCGGCGGGGACCCAGTACTTC.

CDR3 loop: CASSQDRSRAGDTQYF. CDR3 nucleotide sequence: TGCGCCAGCAGCCAAGATAGGTCGAGGGCCGGGGATACGCAGTATTTT. The chain links TRBV4-3 to TRBJ2-3; possibly TRBD2 for D (5 bases). The CDR3 runs 16 residues. Deletions cut 0 bases from V and 6 bases from J, with 16 bases between. The germline gives CDR1 LGHNA, CDR2 YSLEER.

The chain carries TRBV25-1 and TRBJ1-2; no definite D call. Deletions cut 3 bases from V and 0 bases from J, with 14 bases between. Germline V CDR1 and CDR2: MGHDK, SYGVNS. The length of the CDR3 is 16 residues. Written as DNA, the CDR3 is TGTGCCAGCAGTGATCCTACTTTATCGCCTAACTATGGCTACACCTTC. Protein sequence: CASSDPTLSPNYGYTF.

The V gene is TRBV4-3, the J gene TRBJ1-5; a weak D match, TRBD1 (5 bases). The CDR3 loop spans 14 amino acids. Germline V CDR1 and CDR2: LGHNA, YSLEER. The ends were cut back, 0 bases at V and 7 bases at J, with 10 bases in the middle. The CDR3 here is CASSQDTGEQPQHF. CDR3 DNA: TGCGCCAGCAGCCAAGATACGGGGGAACAGCCCCAGCATTTT.

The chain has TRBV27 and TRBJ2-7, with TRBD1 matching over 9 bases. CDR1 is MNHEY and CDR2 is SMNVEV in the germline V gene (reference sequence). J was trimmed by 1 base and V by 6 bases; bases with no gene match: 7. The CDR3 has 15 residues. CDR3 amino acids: CASSFDRGGSYEQYF. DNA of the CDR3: TGTGCCAGCAGCTTCGACAGGGGGGGATCCTACGAGCAGTACTTC.

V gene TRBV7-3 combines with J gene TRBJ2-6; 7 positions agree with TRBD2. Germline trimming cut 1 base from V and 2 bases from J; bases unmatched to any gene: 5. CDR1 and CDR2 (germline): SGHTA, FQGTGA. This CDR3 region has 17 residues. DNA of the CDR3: TGTGCCAGCAGCTTAATTGGGAGGGCAGCTGGGGCCAACGTCCTGACTTTC. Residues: CASSLIGRAAGANVLTF.

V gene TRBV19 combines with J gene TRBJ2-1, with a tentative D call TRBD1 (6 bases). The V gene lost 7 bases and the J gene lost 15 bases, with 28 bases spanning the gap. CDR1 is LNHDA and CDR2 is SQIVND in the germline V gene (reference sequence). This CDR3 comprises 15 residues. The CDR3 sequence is CASTITGTLAVDPFF. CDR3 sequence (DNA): TGTGCCAGTACCATAACAGGGACCCTCGCTGTGGATCCGTTCTTC.

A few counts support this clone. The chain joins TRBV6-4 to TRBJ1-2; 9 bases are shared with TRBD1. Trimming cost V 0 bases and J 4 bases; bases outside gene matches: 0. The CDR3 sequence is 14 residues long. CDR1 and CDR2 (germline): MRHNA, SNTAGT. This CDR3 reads CASSDSTGGYGYTF. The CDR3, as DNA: TGTGCCAGCAGTGACTCGACAGGGGGCTATGGCTACACCTTC.

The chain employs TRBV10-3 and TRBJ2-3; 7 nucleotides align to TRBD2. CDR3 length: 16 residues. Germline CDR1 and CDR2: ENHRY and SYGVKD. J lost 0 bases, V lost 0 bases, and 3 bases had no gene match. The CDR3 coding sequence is TGTGCCATCAGTGAGTCGGGGCGGGGGAGCACAGATACGCAGTATTTT. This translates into CAISESGRGSTDTQYF.

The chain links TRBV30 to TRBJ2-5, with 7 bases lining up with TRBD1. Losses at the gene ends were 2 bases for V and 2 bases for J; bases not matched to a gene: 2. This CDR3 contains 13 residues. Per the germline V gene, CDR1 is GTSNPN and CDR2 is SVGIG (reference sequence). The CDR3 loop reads CAWSWTGQETQYF. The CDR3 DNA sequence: TGTGCCTGGAGTTGGACAGGACAAGAGACCCAGTACTTC.

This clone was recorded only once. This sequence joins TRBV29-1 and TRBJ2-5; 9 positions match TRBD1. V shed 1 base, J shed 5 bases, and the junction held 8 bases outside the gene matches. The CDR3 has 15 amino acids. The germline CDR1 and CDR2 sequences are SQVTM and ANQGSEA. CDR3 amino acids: CSVEALQGARETQYF. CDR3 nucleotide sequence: TGCAGCGTTGAAGCGTTACAGGGGGCGCGGGAGACCCAGTACTTC.